This entry describes one T cell receptor beta chain. Antigen specificity is unknown. Repertoires were generated with immunoSEQ multiplex PCR, while TCRdb's copy carries only in-frame clones and drops some. This table has approximately 1.1 million clones, more than 75% appearing once. V lost 2 bases to trimming and J lost 4 bases; unmatched junction nucleotides: 3. The CDR3 loop spans 14 amino acids. Germline assignment: CDR1 SNHLY and CDR2 FYNNEI. The sample comes from a study of shared clonotypes between healthy human individuals. Study-wide results and caveats: Against clonotypes common to all four donors, non-shared ones had lower generation probabilities.

The chain carries TRBV2 and TRBJ1-1; 8 nucleotides line up with TRBD1. The receptor's source is a man aged 18-30 years in good health. Some clones in this sample may be carry-over from other donors' samples. Sample: memory CD4+ T cells from PBMCs. Regarding subset: CD45RA-negative fraction. The CDR3 is CASSERTGTTEAFF. In DNA form, the CDR3 reads TGTGCCAGCAGTGAACGGACAGGGACCACTGAAGCTTTCTTT.